This T cell receptor beta chain was recovered during a study of T cell changes during pregnancy in multiple sclerosis. Clones were read by immunoSEQ multiplex PCR, and TCRdb kept only the in-frame ones, dropping some. Found here are fewer than 35,000 clones, about 90% of them singletons; the top ten hold around 3%. Looked up from germline, CDR1 is SGHTA and CDR2 is FQGNSA. V lost 2 bases, J lost 4 bases, and 11 bases lay in between. This CDR3 has 14 amino acids. The sequence was collected from a female donor in good health, enrolled as a control in a pregnancy study. This sequence joins TRBV7-2 and TRBJ1-2; tentative D call: TRBD1 (5 bases). The sequencing used CD4+ T cells from peripheral blood mononuclear cells, collected in the third trimester of pregnancy. The CDR3 reads CASSLNAGPYGYTF. The CDR3 region has the DNA TGTGCCAGCAGCTTAAATGCAGGGCCCTATGGCTACACCTTC.